This T cell receptor beta chain was sequenced during a study of T cells after yellow fever vaccination. Findings and caveats of the study: Reappearance after the booster was observed for most primary-vaccination clones (roughly 96% CD4, over 70% CD8).

Trimming shortened V by 2 bases and J by 1 base, and 5 bases separated the two germline ends. The CDR3 consists of 14 residues. A universal primer site and UMIs were added as TCR cDNA was made by 5'RACE template switching. TCRdb reprocessed the 5' RACE reads via MiXCR and lists one record per CDR3 protein. Of nearly 350,000 distinct CDR3 sequences listed, roughly 8% are singletons. As regards this clonotype: Its antigen is unknown.

V is TRBV12-3 or TRBV12-4 and J is TRBJ1-4, with a possible D match to TRBD1 (5 bases). The receptor was isolated from a man younger than 30 who received the YFV17D yellow fever vaccine. The sample was PBMCs, taken around 45 days after the first yellow fever vaccination. CDR3 coding DNA: TGTGCCAGCAGTTTAAGGGGAACTAATGAAAAACTGTTTTTT. Its protein product is CASSLRGTNEKLFF.